The rows below give T cell receptor beta chains drawn from one sample of a study of blood T cell repertoires in COVID-19. Sequencing used immunoSEQ multiplex PCR; TCRdb keeps in-frame clones, though not all of them. Here the sample spans around 160,000 clones, around 81% being singletons. The material sequenced was PBMCs or T cells enriched from blood (not recorded which). All receptors derive from a man aged 35 to 55 who had recovered from COVID-19. The CDR3 runs from the conserved cysteine through the conserved F or W. Fields, in order: D gene, V gene, J gene, clone size, CDR3 length, CDR3 DNA, CDR3 protein. The D gene is left open where the match is weak. Expanded clones get a size class; other rows say once, few or many, or leave the size out.

.	TRBV5-1	TRBJ2-5	.	14	TGCGCCAGCAGCTTTAGAGGAGCCCAAGAGACCCAGTACTTC	CASSFRGAQETQYF
.	TRBV6-4	TRBJ1-1	.	14	TGTGCCAGCAGGACAACTCAGGATGGCACTGAAGCTTTCTTT	CASRTTQDGTEAFF
TRBD1	TRBV7-6	TRBJ2-2	.	16	TGTGCCAGCAGCCTCCGACAGGGTGATAACACCGGGGAGCTGTTTTTT	CASSLRQGDNTGELFF
.	TRBV2	TRBJ1-4	.	16	TGTGCCAGCAGTGATCTGGGTGATTTCAGGAATGAAAAACTGTTTTTT	CASSDLGDFRNEKLFF
.	TRBV5-1	TRBJ2-2	.	15	TGCGCCAGCAGCTTCCAGGGTGTGGCGGCCGGGGAGCTGTTTTTT	CASSFQGVAAGELFF
.	TRBV6-2/TRBV6-3	TRBJ2-1	once	12	TGTGCCAGCAGTTGGGGGGACAATGAGCAGTTCTTC	CASSWGDNEQFF
TRBD2	TRBV6-5	TRBJ2-3	.	16	TGTGCCAGCAGTTACGGCCTAGCGGGGGGCACAGATACGCAGTATTTT	CASSYGLAGGTDTQYF
.	TRBV9	TRBJ2-3	.	14	TGTGCCAGCAGCGCCCCCGGGAGCACAGATACGCAGTATTTT	CASSAPGSTDTQYF
.	TRBV7-9	TRBJ1-4	.	13	TGTGCCAGCATGGAGGGGGAGGGAGAAAAACTGTTTTTT	CASMEGEGEKLFF
.	TRBV19	TRBJ1-2	.	14	TGTGCCAGTAGTATCCCCCACGCTGGAGGCGGCTACACCTTC	CASSIPHAGGGYTF
.	TRBV27	TRBJ1-2	.	19	TGTGCCAGCAGTTTAACGGATCCGAACAGGCCGTACTACGTGTATGGCTACACCTTC	CASSLTDPNRPYYVYGYTF
TRBD2	TRBV5-1	TRBJ2-3	.	17	TGCGCCAGCAGCTCGGGACTAGCGGGGGGGAGGACAGATACGCAGTATTTT	CASSSGLAGGRTDTQYF
.	TRBV4-1	TRBJ1-1	.	14	TGCGCCAGCAGCCAAGGCAGGTGGAACACTGAAGCTTTCTTT	CASSQGRWNTEAFF
.	TRBV19	TRBJ2-2	.	13	TGTGCCGTCGGCGGGGAAAGGGACGGGGAGCTGTTTTTT	CAVGGERDGELFF
.	TRBV25-1	TRBJ1-4	few	16	TGTGCCAGCAGCGAAGGGGGGGGACCCACTAATGAAAAACTGTTTTTT	CASSEGGGPTNEKLFF
TRBD1	TRBV5-8	TRBJ1-1	few	15	TGTGCCAGCAGCTTGGAGGGGGCTCGGGGAACTGAAGCTTTCTTT	CASSLEGARGTEAFF
.	TRBV18	TRBJ2-2	.	14	TGTGCCAGCTCACGGGACACAAACACCGGGGAGCTGTTTTTT	CASSRDTNTGELFF
.	TRBV3-1/TRBV3-2	TRBJ1-1	.	13	TGTGCCAGCAGCCAATGGAGGGACACTGAAGCTTTCTTT	CASSQWRDTEAFF
TRBD1	TRBV5-4	TRBJ2-1	few	15	TGTGCCAGCAGCCCCCGGGACAGGGCCTACAATGAGCAGTTCTTC	CASSPRDRAYNEQFF
TRBD1	TRBV10-3	TRBJ1-4	.	15	TGTGCCATCAGCGAGTTACAGGGGACTAATGAAAAACTGTTTTTT	CAISELQGTNEKLFF
.	TRBV6-4	TRBJ1-3	.	19	TGTGCCAGCAGTGACTCGGGGGGGCCGTGGGTGACCTCTGGAAACACCATATATTTT	CASSDSGGPWVTSGNTIYF
.	TRBV10-3	TRBJ1-2	.	12	TGTGCCATCAGTGACGAAACCGGGGGCTACACCTTC	CAISDETGGYTF
.	TRBV9	TRBJ2-3	.	14	TGTGCCAGCAGCTCCGGGACAACAAGAGATACGCAGTATTTT	CASSSGTTRDTQYF
.	TRBV7-9	TRBJ1-2	.	14	TGTGCCAGCAGTCAGTTTGGCAGTTACTATGGCTACACCTTC	CASSQFGSYYGYTF
.	TRBV2	TRBJ1-1	.	14	TGTGCCAGCAGTGAAACAGGGCCCCCGGTGGTGGCTTTCTTT	CASSETGPPVVAFF
.	TRBV27	TRBJ1-2	.	13	TGTGCCAGCAGTCGGGACACCGACTATGGCTACACCTTC	CASSRDTDYGYTF
.	TRBV27	TRBJ1-6	.	15	TGTGCCAGCAGTTTATTCAGGGTGGGGAATTCACCCCTCCACTTT	CASSLFRVGNSPLHF
.	TRBV7-9	TRBJ1-1	many	13	TGTGCCAGCAGCTTAGGGGGGGACCAAAAAGCTTTCTTT	CASSLGGDQKAFF
TRBD2	TRBV11-2	TRBJ2-4	.	14	TGTGCCAGCAGCCGGACTAGCGGGGGGGCCCCACAGTACTTC	CASSRTSGGAPQYF
TRBD1	TRBV6-5	TRBJ1-2	.	14	TGTGCCAGCACCCAGGGGGGAGCTAACTATGGCTACACCTTC	CASTQGGANYGYTF
TRBD1	TRBV2	TRBJ1-5	.	14	TGTGCCAGCAGTGAGCGAGGGGGCAGGCAGCCCCAGCATTTT	CASSERGGRQPQHF
.	TRBV21-1	TRBJ1-1	.	16	TGTGCCAGCAGCCAACGGACAGGGGGTATGAACACTGAAGCTTTCTTT	CASSQRTGGMNTEAFF
TRBD1	TRBV5-1	TRBJ1-1	.	14	TGCGCCAGCACCCAGGACAGGGAGGATGGTGAAGCTTTCTTT	CASTQDREDGEAFF
TRBD1	TRBV5-1	TRBJ2-7	.	14	TGCGCTAGCAGTTCTAAGACAGGGTCTGAAGAGCAGTACTTC	CASSSKTGSEEQYF
.	TRBV7-7	TRBJ2-1	.	14	TGTGCCAGCAGTTTTGCCACAGGGAGCAATGAGCAGTTCTTC	CASSFATGSNEQFF
.	TRBV5-1	TRBJ2-1	.	16	TGCGCCAGCAGCTTGATTGGGCGGGGGCAGGGAGATGAGCAGTTCTTC	CASSLIGRGQGDEQFF
.	TRBV5-1	TRBJ2-1	few	16	TGCGCCAGCAGCCCCGGCCCCGGGAGCTCCTACAATGAGCAGTTCTTC	CASSPGPGSSYNEQFF
.	TRBV3-1/TRBV3-2	TRBJ1-3	.	14	TGTGCCAGCAGCCAGGGGGGATCGGGAAACACCATATATTTT	CASSQGGSGNTIYF
.	TRBV9	TRBJ2-7	once	14	TGTGCCAGCAGCGATAGACCGGGATCCCCGGAGCAGTACTTC	CASSDRPGSPEQYF
TRBD1	TRBV2	TRBJ2-3	once	14	TGTGCCAGCAGGACCGGGACAGACACAGATACGCAGTATTTT	CASRTGTDTDTQYF